Below, 11 T cell receptor beta chains from the same sample are listed, as sequenced in a study of chemoradiotherapy in HPV16-positive cancers. Clones were read by immunoSEQ multiplex PCR, and TCRdb kept only the in-frame ones, dropping some. This repertoire shows some 27,000 clones, around nine tenths found once; its top ten account for around 23%. Specimen: blood, collected from a patient who underwent chemoradiotherapy. Every receptor here comes from a human donor with HPV-associated anogenital cancer.

The rearrangement links TRBV15 to TRBJ2-5; 11 nucleotides line up with TRBD1. Germline-derived CDR1 and CDR2 are LNHNV and YYDKDF (reference sequence). V lost 6 bases to trimming and J lost 9 bases; unmatched junction nucleotides: 12. The CDR3 covers 15 residues. Here the CDR3 reads CATRTRDRGIESQYF. CDR3 in DNA: TGTGCCACCAGAACCCGGGACAGGGGGATTGAGTCCCAGTACTTC.

The chain links TRBV4-1 to TRBJ1-1; D remains ambiguous. Germline CDR1 and CDR2: MGHRA and YSYEKL. This CDR3 contains 13 residues. V was pared by 3 bases and J by 7 bases, with 12 bases between. The CDR3 loop is CASSQGSIGEAFF. As DNA, the CDR3 is TGCGCCAGCAGCCAGGGGAGTATCGGTGAAGCTTTCTTT.

The chain couples TRBV6-6 to TRBJ2-3, with 7 bases aligning to TRBD1. With 6 bases clipped from V and 4 bases from J, the junction kept 13 bases outside the gene matches. The CDR3 spans 16 residues. The germline V gene encodes CDR1 MNHNY and CDR2 SVGAGI (reference sequence). CDR3 loop: CASRSGTESPPDTQYF. The CDR3 DNA reads as TGTGCCAGCAGATCCGGGACAGAGTCTCCCCCAGATACGCAGTATTTT.

This chain uses TRBV7-9 with TRBJ1-4; D unclear. Trimming removed 8 bases at V and 7 bases at J, with 14 bases between. The CDR3 length is 13 residues. Looked up from germline, CDR1 is SEHNR and CDR2 is FQNEAQ (reference sequence). Here the CDR3 reads CASHKVGREKLFF. DNA for the CDR3: TGTGCCAGCCACAAGGTTGGTCGTGAAAAACTGTTTTTT.

The chain employs TRBV4-2 and TRBJ2-3; 7 positions match TRBD2. The germline gives CDR1 LGHNA, CDR2 YNFKEQ. The CDR3 covers 15 residues. V lost 5 bases to trimming and J lost 5 bases; unmatched junction nucleotides: 10. CDR3 region: CASSSERGGIDTQYF. CDR3 bases: TGTGCCAGCAGCTCCGAGCGGGGCGGGATAGATACGCAGTATTTT.

This chain connects TRBV7-8 to TRBJ2-7; 16 bases line up with TRBD2. In germline, CDR1 is SGHVS, CDR2 FQNEAQ. This CDR3 region has 18 residues. The V segment lost 4 bases and the J segment 0 bases; nucleotides outside the gene matches: 6. CDR3 sequence reads: CASSWGLAGGMSSYEQYF. In nucleotides, the CDR3 is TGTGCCAGCAGCTGGGGACTAGCGGGGGGGATGAGCTCCTACGAGCAGTACTTC.

The CDR3 bases are TGTGCCAGCAGGAAACAGGGCCTGGAGCCCCAGCATTTT. This sequence encodes CASRKQGLEPQHF. The chain links TRBV6-5 to TRBJ1-5; a possible D gene is TRBD1 (6 bases). The CDR3 contains 13 residues. The germline V gene has CDR1 MNHEY and CDR2 SVGAGI. V was cut by 6 bases and J by 8 bases, with 14 bases left in between.

The chain is built from TRBV7-2 and TRBJ2-1; 7 positions agree with TRBD2. The CDR3 length is 16 residues. The trim removed 5 bases at V and 7 bases at J, leaving 14 bases unmatched. CDR1 and CDR2 (germline): SGHTA, FQGNSA. In DNA, the CDR3 is TGTGCCAGCAGCGCCCTAGAAGGCGGGAGATGGAATGAGCAGTTCTTC. Its translation: CASSALEGGRWNEQFF.

The chain couples TRBV2 to TRBJ2-1; 9 bases map to TRBD2. CDR3 length equals 20 residues. J lost 8 bases, V lost 4 bases, and 24 bases had no gene match. The germline V gene has CDR1 SNHLY and CDR2 FYNNEI. The CDR3: CASSVRGEGSSSGTEDEQFF. CDR3 in DNA: TGTGCCAGCAGTGTGAGGGGCGAGGGGTCGTCTAGCGGGACCGAGGATGAGCAGTTCTTC.

In this sample, this clone turned up once. The V gene is TRBV5-1, the J gene TRBJ2-1, with 9 bases that match TRBD2. The V segment lost 0 bases and the J segment 4 bases; nucleotides outside the gene matches: 8. Per the germline V gene, CDR1 is SGHRS and CDR2 is YFSETQ. This CDR3 spans 17 amino acids. CDR3 in amino acids: CASSLALQSGGYNEQFF. CDR3 DNA sequence: TGCGCCAGCAGCTTGGCCCTTCAGAGCGGGGGGTACAATGAGCAGTTCTTC.

The gene calls are TRBV28 and TRBJ2-4, with TRBD1 as a possible D gene (6 bases). CDR1 is MDHEN and CDR2 is SYDVKM in the germline V gene. The length of the CDR3 is 13 residues. The V gene lost 1 base and the J gene lost 6 bases, with 7 bases spanning the gap. The DNA of the CDR3 is TGTGCCAGCAGTTTATCACAGGGAAACATTCAGTACTTC. This gives the protein CASSLSQGNIQYF. The full variable domain, completed using reference TRBV28 and TRBJ2-4, is DVKVTQSSRYLVKRTGEKVFLECVQDMDHENMFWYRQDPGLGLRLIYFSYDVKMKEKGDIPEGYSVSREKKERFSLILESASTNQTSMYLCASSLSQGNIQYFGAGTRLSVL.